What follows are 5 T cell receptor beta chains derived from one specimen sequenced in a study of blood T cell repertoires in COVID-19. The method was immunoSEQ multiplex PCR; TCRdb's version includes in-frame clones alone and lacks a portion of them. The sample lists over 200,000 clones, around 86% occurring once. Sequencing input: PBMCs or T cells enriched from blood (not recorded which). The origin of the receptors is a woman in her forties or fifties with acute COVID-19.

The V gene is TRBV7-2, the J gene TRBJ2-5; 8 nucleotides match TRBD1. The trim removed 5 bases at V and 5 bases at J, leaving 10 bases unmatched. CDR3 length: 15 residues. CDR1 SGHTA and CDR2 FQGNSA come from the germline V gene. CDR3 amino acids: CASSARTGSWETQYF. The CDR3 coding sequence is TGTGCCAGCAGCGCCCGGACAGGGTCTTGGGAGACCCAGTACTTC.

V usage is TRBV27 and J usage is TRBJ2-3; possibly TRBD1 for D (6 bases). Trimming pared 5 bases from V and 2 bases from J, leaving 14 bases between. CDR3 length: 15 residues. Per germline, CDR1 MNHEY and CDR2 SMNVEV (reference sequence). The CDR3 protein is CASSTDRRYTDTQYF. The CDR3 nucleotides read TGTGCCAGCAGTACTGACAGGAGATACACAGATACGCAGTATTTT.

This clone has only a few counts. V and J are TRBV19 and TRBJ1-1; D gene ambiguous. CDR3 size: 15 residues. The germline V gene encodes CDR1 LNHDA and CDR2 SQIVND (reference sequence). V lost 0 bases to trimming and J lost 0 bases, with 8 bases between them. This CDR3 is CASSIDQAMNTEAFF. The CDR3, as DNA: TGTGCCAGTAGTATAGATCAGGCCATGAACACTGAAGCTTTCTTT. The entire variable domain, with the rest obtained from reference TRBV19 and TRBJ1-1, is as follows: DGGITQSPKYLFRKEGQNVTLSCEQNLNHDAMYWYRQDPGQGLRLIYYSQIVNDFQKGDIAEGYSVSREKKESFPLTVTSAQKNPTAFYLCASSIDQAMNTEAFFGQGTRLTVV.

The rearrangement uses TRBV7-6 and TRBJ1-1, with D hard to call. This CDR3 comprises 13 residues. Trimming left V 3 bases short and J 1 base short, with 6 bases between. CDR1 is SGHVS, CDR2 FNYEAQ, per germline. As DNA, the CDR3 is TGTGCCAGCAGCTTCGGGAAGAACACTGAAGCTTTCTTT. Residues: CASSFGKNTEAFF.

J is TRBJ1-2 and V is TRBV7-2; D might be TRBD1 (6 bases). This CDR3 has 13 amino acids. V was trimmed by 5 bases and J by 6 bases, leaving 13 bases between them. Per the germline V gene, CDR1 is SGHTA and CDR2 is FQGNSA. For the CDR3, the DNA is TGTGCCAGCAGCACGCAGGGGAAGGATGGCTACACCTTC. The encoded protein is CASSTQGKDGYTF.